One sample yielded the 5 T cell receptor beta chains listed below, sequenced in a study of vaccination effects on CD4 cells after COVID-19. The antigens these receptors bind are not known. Profiled with immunoSEQ multiplex PCR; TCRdb holds only in-frame clones, not every one. This repertoire shows tens of thousands of clones, 65% to 70% found once; its top ten account for over 4%. Culturing for around ten days preceded CD4+ T cell isolation. The sample in question was CD4+ T cells from PBMCs cultured without peptide, obtained before COVID-19 vaccination. The receptors come from a human donor who received a COVID-19 vaccine.

The chain employs TRBV6-5 and TRBJ2-4; no firm D call. Germline-derived CDR1 and CDR2 are MNHEY and SVGAGI. The CDR3 is 15 amino acids. Trimming removed 6 bases at V and 0 bases at J, with 12 bases between. CDR3 nucleotide sequence: TGTGCCAGCAGGGATACCTCCATAGCCAAAAACATTCAGTACTTC. This encodes CASRDTSIAKNIQYF.

This clone was counted a few times. The chain uses TRBV7-9 and TRBJ2-3; 8 positions agree with TRBD1. CDR3 length: 14 amino acids. V was clipped by 3 bases and J by 5 bases; unmatched bases: 4. The germline V gene encodes CDR1 SEHNR and CDR2 FQNEAQ (reference sequence). The CDR3 here is CASSFGQGGDTQYF. CDR3 nucleotide sequence: TGTGCCAGCAGCTTCGGACAGGGCGGAGATACGCAGTATTTT. The full variable domain, with the rest looked up from reference TRBV7-9 and TRBJ2-3, is DTGVSQNPRHKITKRGQNVTFRCDPISEHNRLYWYRQTLGQGPEFLTYFQNEAQLEKSRLLSDRFSAERPKGSFSTLEIQRTEQGDSAMYLCASSFGQGGDTQYFGPGTRLTVL.

This rearrangement joins TRBV7-7 to TRBJ2-2; unclear D gene. Germline V CDR1 and CDR2: SSHAT, FNYEAQ (reference sequence). V gave up 5 bases and J gave up 4 bases, with 11 bases separating them. CDR3 length: 14 amino acids. The CDR3 region is CASSQAFGTGELFF. The CDR3 coding sequence is TGTGCCAGCAGCCAGGCTTTCGGCACCGGGGAGCTGTTTTTT.

The J gene is TRBJ2-7, the V gene TRBV7-9; perhaps D is TRBD1 or TRBD2 (5 bases each). Germline V CDR1 and CDR2: SEHNR, FQNEAQ (reference sequence). This CDR3 has 14 residues. The V gene lost 5 bases and the J gene lost 6 bases, with 17 bases spanning the gap. The chain's CDR3 is CASSVGPEGREQYF. CDR3 in DNA: TGTGCCAGCAGCGTGGGACCGGAAGGTCGCGAGCAGTACTTC.

The rearrangement joins TRBV3-1 (or the pseudogene TRBV3-2) to TRBJ1-4; 7 bases match TRBD1. The CDR3 sequence is 15 residues long. J gave up 3 bases and V 4 bases, and 5 bases lay outside the gene matches. Per the germline V gene, CDR1 is LGHDT and CDR2 is YNNKEL (reference sequence). The CDR3 here is CASSLTGSANEKLFF. In nucleotides, the CDR3 is TGTGCCAGCAGCCTGACAGGGTCAGCTAATGAAAAACTGTTTTTT.